Presented here are 27 T cell receptor beta chains from one specimen sequenced in a study of breast tumors, draining lymph nodes, adjacent tissues. The lymph nodes were axillary draining lymph nodes from breast cancer patients. TCRdb reprocessed the multiplex PCR reads via MiXCR and lists one record per CDR3 protein. The sample lists roughly 220,000 distinct CDR3 sequences, around 35% occurring once. The sequenced sample was axillary lymph node tissue. The receptors stem from a female donor with breast cancer. Some clones in this sample may be carry-over from other donors' samples.

This clonotype came up many times. The gene calls are TRBV11-3 and TRBJ2-7; 9 bases map to TRBD1. The germline CDR1 and CDR2 sequences are SGHNT and YENEEA. Trimming cost V 4 bases and J 2 bases; bases outside gene matches: 6. CDR3 length equals 15 residues. The CDR3 nucleotides are TGTGCCAGCAGCTCCCGGGACAGGGAGCCCTACGAGCAGTACTTC. Amino acids: CASSSRDREPYEQYF. Full variable domain (missing parts from reference TRBV11-3 and TRBJ2-7): EAGVVQSPRYKIIEKKQPVAFWCNPISGHNTLYWYLQNLGQGPELLIRYENEEAVDDSQLPKDRFSAERLKGVDSTLKIQPAELGDSAVYLCASSSRDREPYEQYFGPGTRLTVT.

Many counts were recorded for this clonotype. CDR3 amino acids: CASSEEVCKSQYF. In nucleotides, the CDR3 is TGTGCCAGCAGTGAAGAGGTCTGTAAGTCCCAGTACTTC. The V call is TRBV2, the J call TRBJ2-5, with D uncertain. Germline lookup yields CDR1 SNHLY and CDR2 FYNNEI. CDR3 length: 13 amino acids. Trimming took 1 base from V and 9 from J, leaving 12 bases between them.

This clonotype was picked up many times. This chain connects TRBV7-9 to TRBJ1-3; no clear D. The germline V and J ends were trimmed by 4 bases and 0 bases, with 4 bases remaining between them. Looked up from germline, CDR1 is SEHNR and CDR2 is FQNEAQ (reference sequence). The CDR3 is made up of 13 amino acids. Here the CDR3 reads CASSWYSGNTIYF. CDR3 bases: TGTGCCAGCAGCTGGTACTCTGGAAACACCATATATTTT.

This clonotype was recorded at least ten times. The chain uses TRBV9 and TRBJ1-3; D is ambiguous. CDR1 and CDR2 from the germline V gene are SGDLS and YYNGEE. This CDR3 is 14 amino acids long. V shed 2 bases and J shed 2 bases, with 8 bases lying between them. The CDR3, as DNA: TGTGCCAGCAGCGTCTACGCTACTGGAAACACCATATATTTT. Translated: CASSVYATGNTIYF.

This clonotype was recorded many times. The gene calls are TRBV6-6 and TRBJ2-2; the D gene could be TRBD1 or TRBD2 (5 bases each). Trimming took 2 bases from V and 2 from J, leaving 9 bases between them. CDR3 length equals 15 residues. Looked up from germline, CDR1 is MNHNY and CDR2 is SVGAGI (reference sequence). This CDR3 is CASSYRDQNTGELFF. In nucleotides, the CDR3 is TGTGCCAGCAGTTACAGGGACCAAAACACCGGGGAGCTGTTTTTT.

The chain joins TRBV7-3 to TRBJ1-2, with TRBD1 matching over 10 bases. Germline V CDR1 and CDR2: SGHTA, FQGTGA. This CDR3 contains 14 residues. V dropped 5 bases and J dropped 7; count of bases not matched to a gene: 7. CDR3 sequence reads: CASSHWGQGLGYTF. Written as DNA, the CDR3 is TGTGCCAGCAGCCACTGGGGACAGGGGCTTGGCTACACCTTC. Based on the CDR3 plus reference TRBV7-3 and TRBJ1-2, the full variable domain is GAGVSQTPSNKVTEKGKYVELRCDPISGHTALYWYRQSLGQGPEFLIYFQGTGAADDSGLPNDRFFAVRPEGSVSTLKIQRTERGDSAVYLCASSHWGQGLGYTFGSGTRLTVV.

This clonotype was observed at least ten times. V and J are TRBV25-1 and TRBJ2-1; 8 nucleotides align to TRBD2. Germline V gene data show CDR1 as MGHDK and CDR2 as SYGVNS. The ends lost 4 bases at V and 6 bases at J; junction bases unmatched: 8. The CDR3 has 15 amino acids. This chain's CDR3 is CASSVTGGPRNEQFF. CDR3 DNA sequence: TGTGCCAGCAGTGTAACGGGAGGGCCTCGCAATGAGCAGTTCTTC.

This chain joins TRBV5-1 and TRBJ2-5; 7 nucleotides align to TRBD1. V shed 2 bases and J 9 bases; nucleotides not matched to a gene: 19. Germline lookup yields CDR1 SGHRS and CDR2 YFSETQ. This CDR3 spans 17 amino acids. The CDR3 DNA follows: TGCGCCAGCAGCTTAACCCCACAGGGGAGAGGGAATCAGCCCCAGTACTTC. This sequence encodes CASSLTPQGRGNQPQYF.

The chain employs TRBV5-6 and TRBJ1-6; D gene uncertain. The length of the CDR3 is 13 residues. Germline-derived CDR1 and CDR2 are SGHDT and YYEEEE. V was trimmed by 0 bases and J by 9 bases, leaving 7 bases between them. CDR3: CASSLVRSSPLHF. The CDR3 region has the DNA TGTGCCAGCAGCTTGGTCCGGAGTTCACCCCTCCACTTT.

This clonotype has a single count. A single base separates this from a much larger clone, so it may be a read error. This chain links TRBV6-1 with TRBJ1-5; 8 nucleotides agree with TRBD1. CDR1 and CDR2 (germline): MNHNS, SASEGT. After removal of 5 bases from V and 3 bases from J, the junction contained 3 bases not matched to a gene. This CDR3 has 14 amino acids. The CDR3 bases are TGTGCCAGCAGTCTACAGGGGGTCAATCAGCCCCAGCATTTT. The encoded protein is CASSLQGVNQPQHF.

The CDR3 spells CSAPGTGVNGYTF. In DNA form, the CDR3 reads TGCAGTGCCCCCGGGACAGGGGTTAATGGCTACACCTTC. This chain uses TRBV20-1 with TRBJ1-2; 10 positions agree with TRBD1. The CDR3 is made up of 13 amino acids. Germline loops: CDR1 DFQATT, CDR2 SNEGSKA (reference sequence). J gave up 6 bases and V 6 bases, and 7 bases lay outside the gene matches.

This clonotype has a single count. A read error is possible here, since a much larger clone lies one base away. It is likely a read error, because the conserved phenylalanine at the end of the CDR3 is missing. The chain joins TRBV5-1 to TRBJ2-2, with D possibly TRBD1 on 5 matching bases. Germline loops: CDR1 SGHRS, CDR2 YFSETQ. Trimming removed 4 bases from V and 0 bases from J, with 25 bases in between. This CDR3 contains 20 residues. This chain's CDR3 is CASSPNPPVGHRTNTGELFS. CDR3 in DNA: TGCGCCAGCAGCCCTAACCCACCCGTCGGACACAGAACGAACACCGGGGAGCTGTTTTCT.

This clonotype was counted many times. This may stem from a read error, because a much larger clone lies one nucleotide away. CDR3: CASGHQETQYF. The CDR3 nucleotides are TGTGCCAGCGGGCACCAAGAGACCCAGTACTTC. V usage is TRBV6-6 and J usage is TRBJ2-5; D is ambiguous. V was shortened by 8 bases and J by 0 bases, with 4 bases between the two germline ends. Germline V lookup: CDR1 MNHNY, CDR2 SVGAGI (reference sequence). The CDR3 loop spans 11 amino acids.

This clonotype was observed many times. The rearrangement joins TRBV30 to TRBJ1-6; 8 bases are a match to TRBD1. The germline V gene has CDR1 GTSNPN and CDR2 SVGIG (reference sequence). Trimming cost V 5 bases and J 10 bases; bases outside gene matches: 16. The CDR3 spans 16 residues. CDR3 nucleotides: TGTGCCTGGCATTCCGGGACAGGAGTCCTTCGATCACCCCTCCACTTT. Amino acids: CAWHSGTGVLRSPLHF.

V gene TRBV6-5 combines with J gene TRBJ1-5; D is possibly TRBD1 (6 bases). V was pared by 4 bases and J by 4 bases, with 14 bases between. Looked up from germline, CDR1 is MNHEY and CDR2 is SVGAGI. The CDR3 is 15 amino acids. In DNA, the CDR3 is TGTGCCAGCAGTTTAGGGGGTGGGAGAAATCAGCCCCAGCATTTT. Translated: CASSLGGGRNQPQHF.

This clonotype was counted at least ten times. The CDR3 bases are TGTGCCATCAGTGGCACCACCTCAGGGCCGAGCTCCTACAATGAGCAGTTCTTC. Amino acids: CAISGTTSGPSSYNEQFF. The gene calls are TRBV10-3 and TRBJ2-1; D is perhaps TRBD1 (5 bases). Germline V CDR1 and CDR2: ENHRY, SYGVKD. CDR3 size: 18 residues. Trimming left V 4 bases short and J 0 bases short, with 19 bases between.

Ten or more counts support this clonotype. The chain employs TRBV5-1 and TRBJ2-2; TRBD2 matches at 11 bases. Germline CDR1 reads SGHRS; CDR2 reads YFSETQ. This CDR3 spans 15 amino acids. V lost 2 bases to trimming and J lost 5 bases; unmatched junction nucleotides: 2. The CDR3 region is CASSFSGRDTGELFF. The CDR3 DNA reads as TGCGCCAGCAGCTTTAGCGGGAGGGATACCGGGGAGCTGTTTTTT.

The sample holds many counts of this clonotype. The V call is TRBV7-9, the J call TRBJ2-5; no firm D call. The CDR3 extends over 12 amino acids. Germline CDR1 and CDR2: SEHNR and FQNEAQ (reference sequence). Deletions cut 1 base from V and 5 bases from J, with 5 bases between. CDR3 sequence: CASSLDLETQYF. The CDR3 DNA follows: TGTGCCAGCAGCTTAGATTTGGAGACCCAGTACTTC. The complete variable domain, with remaining parts taken from reference TRBV7-9 and TRBJ2-5, reads DTGVSQNPRHKITKRGQNVTFRCDPISEHNRLYWYRQTLGQGPEFLTYFQNEAQLEKSRLLSDRFSAERPKGSFSTLEIQRTEQGDSAMYLCASSLDLETQYFGPGTRLLVL.

As concerns this clonotype: A much larger clone is a single base away; this may be a read error. V and J are TRBV7-2 and TRBJ2-3; a weak D match, TRBD1 (5 bases). Gene TRBJ1-5 matches the end of the DNA better, so the J call may be wrong. From germline, CDR1 is SGHTA and CDR2 FQGNSA. The CDR3 loop spans 15 amino acids. The CDR3 is CASSLAGRERDTQHF. The CDR3, as DNA: TGTGCCAGCAGCTTAGCGGGCAGGGAACGAGATACGCAGCATTTT.

To note about this clonotype: It may be a read error: a sequence one base away is much more abundant. The CDR3 reads CAQGVYGYTF. The CDR3 nucleotides read TGTGCTCAGGGGGTATATGGCTACACCTTC. V is TRBV30 and J is TRBJ1-2; 7 nucleotides match TRBD1. Per germline, CDR1 GTSNPN and CDR2 SVGIG (reference sequence). The CDR3 contains 10 residues.

This chain joins TRBV6-6 and TRBJ2-2; the match to TRBD2 covers 8 bases. V lost 7 bases, J lost 4 bases, and 11 bases stayed unmatched. From germline, CDR1 is MNHNY and CDR2 SVGAGI (reference sequence). The CDR3 length is 16 residues. The DNA of the CDR3 is TGTGCCAGCACCCCCGGGGGCGGGAGGAGCACCGGGGAGCTGTTTTTT. Translation gives CASTPGGGRSTGELFF.

The sample holds a few counts of this clonotype. This rearrangement joins TRBV5-6 to TRBJ2-2; 8 bases agree with TRBD1. Germline lookup yields CDR1 SGHDT and CDR2 YYEEEE. Trimming cost V 0 bases and J 5 bases; bases outside gene matches: 6. The CDR3 spans 16 residues. CDR3 DNA: TGTGCCAGCAGCTTGGGGCCCAGGGGGCTGACCGGGGAGCTGTTTTTT. Translation gives CASSLGPRGLTGELFF.

This clonotype was detected many times. V and J are TRBV5-6 and TRBJ2-2, with 11 nucleotides matching TRBD2. Germline-derived CDR1 and CDR2 are SGHDT and YYEEEE. The CDR3 is 16 residues long. V dropped 3 bases and J dropped 5; count of bases not matched to a gene: 6. The CDR3 sequence is CASSSEGTSGTGELFF. The CDR3 DNA reads as TGTGCCAGCAGCTCTGAAGGGACTAGCGGTACCGGGGAGCTGTTTTTT.

The chain has TRBV30 and TRBJ2-7, with D possibly TRBD1 on 6 matching bases. Germline V gene data show CDR1 as GTSNPN and CDR2 as SVGIG (reference sequence). The CDR3 totals 12 residues. V was clipped by 6 bases and J by 3 bases, with 12 bases between them. CDR3 sequence: CACRDNLYEQYF. The CDR3 DNA sequence: TGTGCCTGCCGGGACAACCTCTACGAGCAGTACTTC.

This chain connects TRBV6-1 to TRBJ1-4; TRBD1 agrees at 7 bases. The ends lost 0 bases at V and 5 bases at J; junction bases unmatched: 6. The CDR3 totals 16 residues. Germline-derived CDR1 and CDR2 are MNHNS and SASEGT. The CDR3 spells CASSEALAGGNEKLFF. Here the CDR3 DNA reads TGTGCCAGCAGTGAAGCGCTGGCAGGGGGAAATGAAAAACTGTTTTTT.

Ten or more counts support this clonotype. V gene TRBV10-2 combines with J gene TRBJ2-7; 10 nucleotides line up with TRBD1. V was pared by 4 bases and J by 3 bases, with 3 bases of the junction left unmatched. CDR3 size: 14 residues. Germline CDR1 reads WSHSY; CDR2 reads SAAADI. The CDR3 here is CASSVGTGVYEQYF. In DNA, the CDR3 is TGCGCCAGCAGTGTTGGGACAGGGGTCTACGAGCAGTACTTC.

This clonotype has ten or more counts. J is TRBJ1-5 and V is TRBV20-1, with 8 nucleotides matching TRBD1. Trimming cost V 3 bases and J 1 base; bases outside gene matches: 5. The CDR3 is 15 amino acids. CDR1 is DFQATT and CDR2 is SNEGSKA in the germline V gene (reference sequence). The CDR3 loop is CSARATGGSNQPQHF. Here the CDR3 DNA reads TGCAGTGCTAGGGCTACAGGGGGAAGCAATCAGCCCCAGCATTTT.